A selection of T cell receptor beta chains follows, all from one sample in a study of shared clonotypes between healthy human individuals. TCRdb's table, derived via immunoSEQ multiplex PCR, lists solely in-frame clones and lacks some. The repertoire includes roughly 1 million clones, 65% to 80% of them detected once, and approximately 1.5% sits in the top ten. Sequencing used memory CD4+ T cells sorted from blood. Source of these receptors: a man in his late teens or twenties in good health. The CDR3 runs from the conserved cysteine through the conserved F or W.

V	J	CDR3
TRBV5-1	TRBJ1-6	CASSLDGINSPLHF
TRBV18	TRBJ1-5	CASSPVPDQPQHF
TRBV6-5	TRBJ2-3	CASRGQLADTQYF
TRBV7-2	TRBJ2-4	CASSLGQARNIQYF
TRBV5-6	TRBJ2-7	CASSLADSSEQYF
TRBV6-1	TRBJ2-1	CATPDNEQFF
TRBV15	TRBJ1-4	CATSRGAGSPTTNEKLFF
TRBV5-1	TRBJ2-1	CASSFEGGAGNEQFF
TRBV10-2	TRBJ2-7	CASSEIREEQYF
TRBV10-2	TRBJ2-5	CAAQPPTVGQETQYF
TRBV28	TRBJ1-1	CASTLVQGRQNTEAFF
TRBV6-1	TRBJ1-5	CASSEAQNSNQPQHF
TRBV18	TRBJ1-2	CASSPLQAANYGYTF